Listed below are T cell receptor beta chains from one sample, sequenced in a study of T cells in narcolepsy. Profiled with immunoSEQ multiplex PCR; TCRdb holds only in-frame clones, not every one. Of tens of thousands of clones in the sample, about 90% were seen once. Material: CD45RA- memory CD4+ T cells from PBMCs. All receptors derive from a human donor with narcolepsy. Each CDR3 is given with its conserved first and last residue. Each record gives: clone size, V gene, D gene, J gene, CDR3 protein, CDR3 DNA. The D gene is left open where the match is weak. For some rows the clone size is stated as once, few or many, or as a class when expanded; others skip it.

abundance: NA
v_gene: TRBV19
d_gene: TRBD2
j_gene: TRBJ2-3
CDR3aa: CASSPGTSGRALTDTQYF
CDR3nt: TGTGCCAGTAGTCCTGGGACTAGCGGGAGGGCCCTCACAGATACGCAGTATTTT

abundance: NA
v_gene: TRBV29-1
d_gene: TRBD1
j_gene: TRBJ2-1
CDR3aa: CSVDRTGGDEQFF
CDR3nt: TGCAGCGTTGACCGGACAGGGGGAGATGAGCAGTTCTTC

abundance: NA
v_gene: TRBV18
d_gene: NA
j_gene: TRBJ1-3
CDR3aa: CASSPEMDSTYTIYF
CDR3nt: TGTGCCAGCTCACCCGAGATGGACTCAACTTACACCATATATTTT

abundance: NA
v_gene: TRBV28
d_gene: TRBD1
j_gene: TRBJ1-2
CDR3aa: CASTTGGGYGYTF
CDR3nt: TGTGCCAGCACCACAGGGGGCGGGTATGGCTACACCTTC

abundance: NA
v_gene: TRBV7-2
d_gene: NA
j_gene: TRBJ2-3
CDR3aa: CASSSAGGSTDTQYF
CDR3nt: TGTGCCAGCAGCTCCGCAGGGGGGAGCACAGATACGCAGTATTTT

abundance: NA
v_gene: TRBV19
d_gene: NA
j_gene: TRBJ1-5
CDR3aa: CASSALWGNPRGNSNQPQHF
CDR3nt: TGTGCCAGTAGTGCCCTATGGGGCAACCCGAGGGGTAATAGCAATCAGCCCCAGCATTTT

abundance: few
v_gene: TRBV11-2
d_gene: NA
j_gene: TRBJ2-5
CDR3aa: CASSPQRRQETQYF
CDR3nt: TGTGCCAGCAGCCCCCAACGGCGGCAGGAGACCCAGTACTTC

abundance: NA
v_gene: TRBV6-1
d_gene: NA
j_gene: TRBJ1-2
CDR3aa: CASFQQVYYGYTF
CDR3nt: TGTGCCAGCTTCCAACAGGTGTACTATGGCTACACCTTC

abundance: once
v_gene: TRBV27
d_gene: NA
j_gene: TRBJ1-2
CDR3aa: CASSLVRGASGYTF
CDR3nt: TGTGCCAGCAGTTTAGTTCGGGGGGCGAGTGGCTACACCTTC

abundance: NA
v_gene: TRBV7-8
d_gene: NA
j_gene: TRBJ2-1
CDR3aa: CASSLGDNYNEQFF
CDR3nt: TGTGCCAGCAGCTTAGGGGACAACTACAATGAGCAGTTCTTC

abundance: once
v_gene: TRBV18
d_gene: TRBD1
j_gene: TRBJ1-3
CDR3aa: CASSPQQGAAGGNTIYF
CDR3nt: TGTGCCAGCTCACCTCAACAGGGGGCGGCAGGAGGAAACACCATATATTTT

abundance: NA
v_gene: TRBV9
d_gene: TRBD1
j_gene: TRBJ2-5
CDR3aa: CASSVNPDRQETQYF
CDR3nt: TGTGCCAGCAGCGTAAATCCGGACAGGCAAGAGACCCAGTACTTC

abundance: NA
v_gene: TRBV11-2
d_gene: TRBD2
j_gene: TRBJ2-5
CDR3aa: CASSYGASGIQETQYF
CDR3nt: TGTGCCAGCAGCTATGGGGCTAGCGGGATTCAAGAGACCCAGTACTTC

abundance: NA
v_gene: TRBV29-1
d_gene: TRBD2
j_gene: TRBJ2-5
CDR3aa: CSVAAGVGETQYF
CDR3nt: TGCAGCGTTGCAGCGGGAGTCGGAGAGACCCAGTACTTC

abundance: NA
v_gene: TRBV5-1
d_gene: TRBD2
j_gene: TRBJ2-7
CDR3aa: CASSLDDGGYYEQYF
CDR3nt: TGCGCCAGCAGCTTGGACGACGGGGGGTACTACGAGCAGTACTTC

abundance: NA
v_gene: TRBV19
d_gene: NA
j_gene: TRBJ1-1
CDR3aa: CASSHKGDTEAFF
CDR3nt: TGTGCCAGTAGTCATAAGGGAGACACTGAAGCTTTCTTT

abundance: NA
v_gene: TRBV28
d_gene: NA
j_gene: TRBJ2-1
CDR3aa: CASRGSYNEQFF
CDR3nt: TGTGCCAGCAGAGGCTCCTACAATGAGCAGTTCTTC

abundance: NA
v_gene: TRBV6-5
d_gene: TRBD1
j_gene: TRBJ1-2
CDR3aa: CASQDRADAGYTF
CDR3nt: TGTGCCAGCCAGGACAGGGCAGACGCCGGCTACACCTTC

abundance: once
v_gene: TRBV18
d_gene: NA
j_gene: TRBJ2-7
CDR3aa: CASSPPGSSYEQYF
CDR3nt: TGTGCCAGCTCACCACCCGGGAGCTCCTACGAGCAGTACTTC

abundance: NA
v_gene: TRBV10-2
d_gene: NA
j_gene: TRBJ2-7
CDR3aa: CASRAGSYEQYF
CDR3nt: TGCGCCAGCAGGGCAGGCTCCTACGAGCAGTACTTC

abundance: NA
v_gene: TRBV11-2
d_gene: NA
j_gene: TRBJ1-3
CDR3aa: CASSLDTASGNTIYF
CDR3nt: TGTGCCAGCAGCTTGGACACAGCCTCTGGAAACACCATATATTTT

abundance: NA
v_gene: TRBV7-2
d_gene: TRBD1
j_gene: TRBJ1-1
CDR3aa: CASSKGQGYTEAFF
CDR3nt: TGTGCCAGCAGCAAGGGACAGGGGTACACTGAAGCTTTCTTT

abundance: NA
v_gene: TRBV18
d_gene: NA
j_gene: TRBJ2-5
CDR3aa: CASSPPQGETQYF
CDR3nt: TGTGCCAGCTCACCACCCCAGGGAGAGACCCAGTACTTC

abundance: NA
v_gene: TRBV7-8
d_gene: TRBD1
j_gene: TRBJ1-1
CDR3aa: CASSQQQGTYTEAFF
CDR3nt: TGTGCCAGCAGCCAACAACAGGGGACCTATACTGAAGCTTTCTTT

abundance: NA
v_gene: TRBV2
d_gene: NA
j_gene: TRBJ2-7
CDR3aa: CASSVPKTF
CDR3nt: TGTGCCAGCAGCGTTCCGAAGACGTTC

abundance: NA
v_gene: TRBV7-9
d_gene: TRBD1
j_gene: TRBJ1-1
CDR3aa: CASSWGQTGTEAFF
CDR3nt: TGTGCCAGCAGCTGGGGACAGACGGGCACTGAAGCTTTCTTT

abundance: once
v_gene: TRBV7-9
d_gene: NA
j_gene: TRBJ2-1
CDR3aa: CASSFGQHNEQFF
CDR3nt: TGTGCCAGCAGCTTCGGGCAGCACAATGAGCAGTTCTTC

abundance: NA
v_gene: TRBV6-1
d_gene: TRBD2
j_gene: TRBJ2-1
CDR3aa: CASSEVELAGVGEQFF
CDR3nt: TGTGCCAGCAGTGAAGTGGAACTAGCGGGAGTAGGTGAGCAGTTCTTC

abundance: NA
v_gene: TRBV4-2
d_gene: NA
j_gene: TRBJ1-1
CDR3aa: CASSQDQGRGTEAFF
CDR3nt: TGTGCCAGCAGCCAAGATCAGGGCCGGGGCACTGAAGCTTTCTTT

abundance: NA
v_gene: TRBV28
d_gene: TRBD2
j_gene: TRBJ2-5
CDR3aa: CASSLREGRETQYF
CDR3nt: TGTGCCAGCAGTTTAAGGGAGGGTAGAGAGACCCAGTACTTC

abundance: NA
v_gene: TRBV11-2
d_gene: NA
j_gene: TRBJ2-7
CDR3aa: CASRGGDSYEQYF
CDR3nt: TGTGCCAGCCGGGGCGGGGACTCCTACGAGCAGTACTTC

abundance: NA
v_gene: TRBV18
d_gene: NA
j_gene: TRBJ2-5
CDR3aa: CASSPVGGPVETQYF
CDR3nt: TGTGCCAGCTCACCTGTTGGTGGGCCGGTGGAGACCCAGTACTTC

abundance: NA
v_gene: TRBV10-1
d_gene: TRBD1
j_gene: TRBJ1-1
CDR3aa: CASSERDRKNTEAFF
CDR3nt: TGCGCCAGCAGTGAGCGGGACAGGAAGAACACTGAAGCTTTCTTT

abundance: NA
v_gene: TRBV7-8
d_gene: NA
j_gene: TRBJ2-7
CDR3aa: CASSPRDLMGYEQYF
CDR3nt: TGTGCCAGCAGCCCCCGGGACCTCATGGGTTACGAGCAGTACTTC

abundance: NA
v_gene: TRBV7-3
d_gene: NA
j_gene: TRBJ2-3
CDR3aa: CASSLTRTDTDTQYF
CDR3nt: TGTGCCAGCAGCCTCACGCGGACAGACACAGATACGCAGTATTTT

abundance: NA
v_gene: TRBV7-2
d_gene: TRBD1
j_gene: TRBJ1-2
CDR3aa: CASSLTGTVGNYGYTF
CDR3nt: TGTGCCAGCAGCTTAACCGGGACAGTCGGAAACTATGGCTACACCTTC

abundance: NA
v_gene: TRBV2
d_gene: NA
j_gene: TRBJ2-1
CDR3aa: CASSEYRAYNEQFF
CDR3nt: TGTGCCAGCAGTGAATATAGAGCGTACAATGAGCAGTTCTTC